This passage covers 15 T cell receptor beta chains from one sample sequenced in a study of CD8+ T cells in alopecia areata. Extraction and reverse transcription of RNA yielded cDNA as the sequencing template. Libraries were prepared by immunoSEQ multiplex PCR; TCRdb keeps only in-frame clonotypes and omits some of them. The repertoire includes roughly 120,000 clones, 58% of them detected once, and nearly 30% sits in the top ten. The treatment is: oral pan-JAK inhibitor, 5-10 mg twice daily. Here the sequenced sample was CD8+ T cells sorted from blood, taken at week 4, from a patient treated with tofacitinib. All receptors derive from a human donor with alopecia areata.

The chain uses TRBV29-1 and TRBJ2-2; D may be TRBD1 (5 bases). The CDR3 consists of 14 residues. Germline V gene lookup returns CDR1 SQVTM and CDR2 ANQGSEA. V was trimmed by 2 bases and J by 3 bases, leaving 10 bases between them. In DNA, the CDR3 is TGCAGCGTTGAATCAGGGCTAGACACCGGGGAGCTGTTTTTT. It yields the protein CSVESGLDTGELFF.

The chain couples TRBV19 to TRBJ2-3, with 8 bases matching TRBD1. Losses at the gene ends were 8 bases for V and 4 bases for J; bases not matched to a gene: 5. The CDR3 is 13 residues long. Germline V CDR1 and CDR2: LNHDA, SQIVND (reference sequence). The CDR3 here is CASRTGSADTQYF. In nucleotides, the CDR3 is TGTGCCAGTCGGACAGGGAGCGCAGATACGCAGTATTTT. Filled out from reference TRBV19 and TRBJ2-3, the complete variable domain reads DGGITQSPKYLFRKEGQNVTLSCEQNLNHDAMYWYRQDPGQGLRLIYYSQIVNDFQKGDIAEGYSVSREKKESFPLTVTSAQKNPTAFYLCASRTGSADTQYFGPGTRLTVL.

J is TRBJ1-1 and V is TRBV29-1; D is unresolved. The CDR3 consists of 13 residues. The germline CDR1 and CDR2 sequences are SQVTM and ANQGSEA. The ends were cut back, 3 bases at V and 1 base at J, with 9 bases in the middle. The CDR3 DNA follows: TGCAGCGTTGACCGGGCGGGGAACACTGAAGCTTTCTTT. Residues: CSVDRAGNTEAFF.

V gene TRBV9 combines with J gene TRBJ2-5, with TRBD1 identical over 9 bases. With 3 bases clipped from V and 5 bases from J, the junction kept 5 bases outside the gene matches. There are 14 residues in the CDR3. Germline V gene data show CDR1 as SGDLS and CDR2 as YYNGEE. CDR3 residues: CASSETGGHETQYF. The CDR3 DNA reads as TGTGCCAGCAGCGAGACAGGGGGGCACGAGACCCAGTACTTC.

The chain has TRBV29-1 and TRBJ2-3; D tentatively fits TRBD1 or TRBD2 (6 bases each). Trimming removed 3 bases from V and 3 bases from J, with 13 bases in between. The V gene's germline CDR1 is SQVTM and CDR2 ANQGSEA. CDR3 length: 14 amino acids. The CDR3 bases are TGCAGCGTTGATGAGGGGGGCGAGACAGATACGCAGTATTTT. This encodes CSVDEGGETDTQYF.

This chain joins TRBV30 and TRBJ1-1; the D gene is possibly TRBD1 (5 bases). The CDR3 is 13 residues long. The V gene lost 1 base and the J gene lost 2 bases, with 8 bases spanning the gap. The germline gives CDR1 GTSNPN, CDR2 SVGIG (reference sequence). In DNA, the CDR3 is TGTGCCTGGAGTGACCAGGGAAACACTGAAGCTTTCTTT. Its translation: CAWSDQGNTEAFF.

The chain is built from TRBV30 and TRBJ2-7; D assignment may be TRBD1 or TRBD2 (5 bases each). Germline CDR1 and CDR2: GTSNPN and SVGIG (reference sequence). CDR3 length: 12 residues. Trimming pared 6 bases from V and 6 bases from J, leaving 15 bases between. Here the CDR3 reads CACPGRGVEQYF. The DNA for the CDR3 is TGTGCCTGTCCGGGACGAGGGGTCGAGCAGTACTTC.

The chain links TRBV30 to TRBJ1-2, with D uncertain. Germline values: CDR1 GTSNPN, CDR2 SVGIG (reference sequence). The length of the CDR3 is 13 residues. Between the trimmed V and J ends, which lost 0 bases and 4 bases, there was a span of 9 bases. The CDR3 region has the DNA TGTGCCTGGAGTGTAAGTCTTCTCTATGGCTACACCTTC. It specifies CAWSVSLLYGYTF.

The rearrangement uses TRBV25-1 and TRBJ2-5; 16 positions agree with TRBD2. The V gene's germline CDR1 is MGHDK and CDR2 SYGVNS. The CDR3 has 16 residues. With 3 bases clipped from V and 3 bases from J, the junction kept 1 base outside the gene matches. The CDR3 DNA is TGTGCCAGCAGTGACGGGACTAGCGGGGGGGAAGAGACCCAGTACTTC. Translating it yields CASSDGTSGGEETQYF.

The V call is TRBV5-1, the J call TRBJ1-5; D not resolved. Deletions cut 0 bases from V and 1 base from J, with 8 bases between. Germline lookup yields CDR1 SGHRS and CDR2 YFSETQ. The CDR3 length is 15 residues. This CDR3 is CASSLVASSNQPQHF. In DNA form, the CDR3 reads TGCGCCAGCAGCTTGGTGGCCTCCAGCAATCAGCCCCAGCATTTT.

The gene calls are TRBV5-1 and TRBJ2-1; no reliable D call. CDR1 and CDR2 (germline): SGHRS, YFSETQ. The CDR3 loop spans 12 amino acids. Trimming stripped 7 bases from V and 5 bases from J, with 10 bases between. The CDR3 protein is CASGQANNEQFF. The CDR3 region has the DNA TGCGCCAGCGGGCAGGCCAACAATGAGCAGTTCTTC.

V gene TRBV25-1 combines with J gene TRBJ1-1; tentatively, D is TRBD1 (6 bases). V lost 1 base, J lost 1 base, and 7 bases lay in between. The CDR3 totals 14 residues. Per the germline V gene, CDR1 is MGHDK and CDR2 is SYGVNS. The DNA for the CDR3 is TGTGCCAGCAGTGAATGGGGACAGAACACTGAAGCTTTCTTT. As protein: CASSEWGQNTEAFF.

J is TRBJ2-7 and V is TRBV10-3, with a tentative D call TRBD1 (6 bases). V was shortened by 7 bases and J by 7 bases, with 11 bases between the two germline ends. This CDR3 region has 11 residues. The V gene's germline CDR1 is ENHRY and CDR2 SYGVKD. Here the CDR3 reads CAIMSGVEQYF. In DNA, the CDR3 is TGTGCCATCATGTCAGGGGTTGAGCAGTACTTC.

The chain has TRBV5-6 and TRBJ1-2, with 8 bases matching TRBD1. Germline-derived CDR1 and CDR2 are SGHDT and YYEEEE. Germline trimming cut 0 bases from V and 2 bases from J; bases unmatched to any gene: 0. The CDR3 is 14 residues long. CDR3: CASSLGQGNYGYTF. CDR3 bases: TGTGCCAGCAGCTTGGGACAGGGGAACTATGGCTACACCTTC.

Only a few counts were recorded for this clone. This chain joins TRBV29-1 and TRBJ2-7; D tentatively reads TRBD1 or TRBD2 (5 bases each). Looked up from germline, CDR1 is SQVTM and CDR2 is ANQGSEA. Trimming took off 3 bases at V and 6 bases at J, with 15 bases between the two ends. The CDR3 has 13 amino acids. The CDR3: CSVDRKPGLEQYF. CDR3 coding DNA: TGCAGCGTTGATCGTAAACCGGGGCTCGAGCAGTACTTC.